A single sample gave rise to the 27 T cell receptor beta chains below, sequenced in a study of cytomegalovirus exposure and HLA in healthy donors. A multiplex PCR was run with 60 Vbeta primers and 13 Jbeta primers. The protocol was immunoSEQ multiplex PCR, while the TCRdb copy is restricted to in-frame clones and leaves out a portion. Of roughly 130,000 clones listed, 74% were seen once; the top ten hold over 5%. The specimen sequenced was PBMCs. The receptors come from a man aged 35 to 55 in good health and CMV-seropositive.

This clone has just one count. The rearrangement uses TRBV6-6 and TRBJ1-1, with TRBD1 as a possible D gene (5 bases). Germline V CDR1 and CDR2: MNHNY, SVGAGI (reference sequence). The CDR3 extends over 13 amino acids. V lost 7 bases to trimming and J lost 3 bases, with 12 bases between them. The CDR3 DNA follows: TGTGCCAGCACCCTCGGGGGTTACACTGAAGCTTTCTTT. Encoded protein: CASTLGGYTEAFF.

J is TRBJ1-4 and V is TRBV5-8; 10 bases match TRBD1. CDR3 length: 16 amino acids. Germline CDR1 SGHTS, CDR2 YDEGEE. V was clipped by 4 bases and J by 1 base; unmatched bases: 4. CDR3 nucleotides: TGTGCCAGCAGCACAGGACAGGGGGTAACTAATGAAAAACTGTTTTTT. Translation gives CASSTGQGVTNEKLFF. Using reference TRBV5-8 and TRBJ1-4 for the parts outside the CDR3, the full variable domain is EAGVTQSPTHLIKTRGQQATLRCSPISGHTSVYWYQQALGLGLQFLLWYDEGEERNRGNFPPRFSGRQFPNYSSELNVNALELEDSALYLCASSTGQGVTNEKLFFGSGTQLSVL.

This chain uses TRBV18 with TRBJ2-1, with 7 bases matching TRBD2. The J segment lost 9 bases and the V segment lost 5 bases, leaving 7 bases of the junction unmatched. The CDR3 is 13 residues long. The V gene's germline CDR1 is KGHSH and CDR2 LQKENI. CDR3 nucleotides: TGTGCCAGCTCAGAAGGACTAGACGGTGAGCAGTTCTTC. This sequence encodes CASSEGLDGEQFF.

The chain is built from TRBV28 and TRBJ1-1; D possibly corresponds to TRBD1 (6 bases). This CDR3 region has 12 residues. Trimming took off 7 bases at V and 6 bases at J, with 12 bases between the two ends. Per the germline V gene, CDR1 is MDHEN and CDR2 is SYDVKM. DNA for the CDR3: TGTGCCAGCACCCAGGGGTTCCCTGAAGCTTTCTTT. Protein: CASTQGFPEAFF.

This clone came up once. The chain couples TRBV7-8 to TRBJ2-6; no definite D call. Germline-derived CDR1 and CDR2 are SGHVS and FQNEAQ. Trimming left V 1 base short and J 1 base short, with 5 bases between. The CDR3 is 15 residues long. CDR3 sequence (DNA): TGTGCCAGCAGCTTAGGGCGGTCTGGGGCCAACGTCCTGACTTTC. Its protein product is CASSLGRSGANVLTF.

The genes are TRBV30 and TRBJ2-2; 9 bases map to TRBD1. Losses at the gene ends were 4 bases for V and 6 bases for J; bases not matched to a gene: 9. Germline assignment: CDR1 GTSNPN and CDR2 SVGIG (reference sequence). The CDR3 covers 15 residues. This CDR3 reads CAWMTGGRIAGELFF. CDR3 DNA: TGTGCCTGGATGACAGGGGGGCGCATTGCCGGGGAGCTGTTTTTT.

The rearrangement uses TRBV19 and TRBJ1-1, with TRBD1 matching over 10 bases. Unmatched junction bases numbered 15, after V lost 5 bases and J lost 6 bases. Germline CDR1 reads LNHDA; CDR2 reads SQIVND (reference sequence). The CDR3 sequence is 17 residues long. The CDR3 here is CASSDLRDRGISPEAFF. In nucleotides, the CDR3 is TGTGCCAGTAGTGACCTCAGGGACAGGGGAATATCTCCTGAAGCTTTCTTT.

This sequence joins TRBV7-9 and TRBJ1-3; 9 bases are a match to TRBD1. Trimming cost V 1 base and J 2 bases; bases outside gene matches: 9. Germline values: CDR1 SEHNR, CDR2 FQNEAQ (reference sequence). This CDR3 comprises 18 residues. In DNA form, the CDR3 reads TGTGCCAGCAGCTTAGGGATTACTGGGGACAGGGCTGGAAACACCATATATTTT. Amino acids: CASSLGITGDRAGNTIYF.

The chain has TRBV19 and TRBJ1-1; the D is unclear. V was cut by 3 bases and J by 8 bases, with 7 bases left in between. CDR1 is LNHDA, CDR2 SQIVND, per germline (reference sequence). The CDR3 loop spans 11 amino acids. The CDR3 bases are TGTGCCAGTAGTATGCGAAAAGAAGCTTTCTTT. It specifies CASSMRKEAFF.

The CDR3 DNA sequence: TGCGCCAGCACTACCGGGACAGGGAGATACGAGCAGTACTTC. This translates into CASTTGTGRYEQYF. The rearrangement joins TRBV10-2 to TRBJ2-7; 9 bases align to TRBD1. CDR1 and CDR2 (germline): WSHSY, SAAADI. J was trimmed by 4 bases and V by 7 bases; bases with no gene match: 8. The CDR3 has 14 residues.

The CDR3 loop reads CASSRDRGGPYEQYF. CDR3 bases: TGTGCCAGCAGTAGGGACAGGGGGGGTCCCTACGAGCAGTACTTC. The chain has TRBV6-5 and TRBJ2-7; 11 nucleotides line up with TRBD1. The CDR3 is 15 residues long. The V segment lost 5 bases and the J segment 2 bases; nucleotides outside the gene matches: 5. Germline V CDR1 and CDR2: MNHEY, SVGAGI.

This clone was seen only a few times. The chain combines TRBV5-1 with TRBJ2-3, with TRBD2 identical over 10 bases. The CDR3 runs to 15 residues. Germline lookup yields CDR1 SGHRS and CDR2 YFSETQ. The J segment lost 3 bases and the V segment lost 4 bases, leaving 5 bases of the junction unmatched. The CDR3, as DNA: TGCGCCAGCAGCCTAGCGGGAGTTAGAACAGATACGCAGTATTTT. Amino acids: CASSLAGVRTDTQYF. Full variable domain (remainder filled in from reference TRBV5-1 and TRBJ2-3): KAGVTQTPRYLIKTRGQQVTLSCSPISGHRSVSWYQQTPGQGLQFLFEYFSETQRNKGNFPGRFSGRQFSNSRSEMNVSTLELGDSALYLCASSLAGVRTDTQYFGPGTRLTVL.

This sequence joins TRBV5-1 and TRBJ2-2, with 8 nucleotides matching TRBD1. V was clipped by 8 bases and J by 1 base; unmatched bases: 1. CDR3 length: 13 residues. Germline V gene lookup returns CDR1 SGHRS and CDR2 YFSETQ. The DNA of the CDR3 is TGCGCCAGTGACAGGGGGAACACCGGGGAGCTGTTTTTT. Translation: CASDRGNTGELFF.

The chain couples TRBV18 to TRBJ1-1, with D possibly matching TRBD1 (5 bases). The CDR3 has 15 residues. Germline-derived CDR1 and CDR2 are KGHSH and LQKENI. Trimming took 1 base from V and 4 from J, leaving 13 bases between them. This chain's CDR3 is CASSPLPGRGTEAFF. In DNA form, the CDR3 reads TGTGCCAGCTCACCACTACCGGGTAGGGGCACTGAAGCTTTCTTT.

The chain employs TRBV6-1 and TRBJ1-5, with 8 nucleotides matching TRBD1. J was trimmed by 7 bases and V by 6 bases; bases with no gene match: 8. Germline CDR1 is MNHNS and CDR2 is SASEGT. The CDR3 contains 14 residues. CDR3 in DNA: TGTGCCAGCAGAGCAGGGGGCGCGATCCAGCCCCAGCATTTT. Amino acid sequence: CASRAGGAIQPQHF.

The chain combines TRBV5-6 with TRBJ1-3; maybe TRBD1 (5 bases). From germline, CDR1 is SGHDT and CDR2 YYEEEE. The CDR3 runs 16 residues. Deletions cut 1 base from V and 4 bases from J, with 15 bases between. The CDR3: CASSLNQGWLGNTIYF. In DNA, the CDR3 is TGTGCCAGCAGCTTGAACCAGGGATGGTTGGGAAACACCATATATTTT. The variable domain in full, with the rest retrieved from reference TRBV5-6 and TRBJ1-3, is DAGVTQSPTHLIKTRGQQVTLRCSPKSGHDTVSWYQQALGQGPQFIFQYYEEEERQRGNFPDRFSGHQFPNYSSELNVNALLLGDSALYLCASSLNQGWLGNTIYFGEGSWLTVV.

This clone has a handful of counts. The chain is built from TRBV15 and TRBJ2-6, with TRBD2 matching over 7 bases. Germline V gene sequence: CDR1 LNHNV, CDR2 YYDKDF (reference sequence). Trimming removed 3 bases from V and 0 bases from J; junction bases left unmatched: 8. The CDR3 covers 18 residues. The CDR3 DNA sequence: TGTGCCACCAGCAGTAACGAGCGGGGCCCCTCTGGGGCCAACGTCCTGACTTTC. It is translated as CATSSNERGPSGANVLTF.

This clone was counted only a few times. The CDR3 here is CASSGDRGHNEQFF. For the CDR3, the DNA is TGTGCCAGCAGTGGGGACAGGGGACACAATGAGCAGTTCTTC. V usage is TRBV28 and J usage is TRBJ2-1; 10 bases line up with TRBD1. Germline values: CDR1 MDHEN, CDR2 SYDVKM. Trimming at V came to 5 bases and at J to 5 bases, leaving 3 bases not matched to a gene. The CDR3 contains 14 residues. The whole variable domain, remainder taken from reference TRBV28 and TRBJ2-1, is DVKVTQSSRYLVKRTGEKVFLECVQDMDHENMFWYRQDPGLGLRLIYFSYDVKMKEKGDIPEGYSVSREKKERFSLILESASTNQTSMYLCASSGDRGHNEQFFGPGTRLTVL.

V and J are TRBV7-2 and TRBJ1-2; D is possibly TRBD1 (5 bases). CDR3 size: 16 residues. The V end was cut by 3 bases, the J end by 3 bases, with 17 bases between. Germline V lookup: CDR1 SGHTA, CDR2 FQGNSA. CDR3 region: CASSLLRGSNHYGYTF. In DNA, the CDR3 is TGTGCCAGCAGCTTGTTGCGGGGGTCTAACCACTATGGCTACACCTTC.

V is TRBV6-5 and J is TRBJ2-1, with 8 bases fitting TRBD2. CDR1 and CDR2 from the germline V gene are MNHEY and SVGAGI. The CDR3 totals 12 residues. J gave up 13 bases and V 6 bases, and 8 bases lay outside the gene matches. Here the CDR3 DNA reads TGTGCCAGCAGCAATCCGGGACTAGGTCAGTTCTTC. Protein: CASSNPGLGQFF.

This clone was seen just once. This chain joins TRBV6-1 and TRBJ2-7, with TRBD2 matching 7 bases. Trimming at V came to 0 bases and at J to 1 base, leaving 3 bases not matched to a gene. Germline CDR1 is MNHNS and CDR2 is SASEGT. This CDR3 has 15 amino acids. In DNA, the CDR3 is TGTGCCAGCAGTGAAGCAGGACTAGGGTCCTACGAGCAGTACTTC. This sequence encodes CASSEAGLGSYEQYF.

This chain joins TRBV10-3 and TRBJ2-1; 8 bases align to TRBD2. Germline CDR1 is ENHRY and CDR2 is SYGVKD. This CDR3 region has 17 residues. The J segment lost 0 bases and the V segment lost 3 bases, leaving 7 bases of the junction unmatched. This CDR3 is CAISDSGRVGSYNEQFF. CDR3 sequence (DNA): TGTGCCATCAGTGACAGCGGGAGAGTTGGCTCCTACAATGAGCAGTTCTTC.

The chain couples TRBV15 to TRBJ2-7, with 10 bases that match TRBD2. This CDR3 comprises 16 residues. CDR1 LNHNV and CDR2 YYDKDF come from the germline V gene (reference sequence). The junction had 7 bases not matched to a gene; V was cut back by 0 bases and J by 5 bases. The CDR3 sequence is CATSRDRASGGNEQYF. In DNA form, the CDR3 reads TGTGCCACCAGCAGAGATAGGGCTAGCGGGGGAAACGAGCAGTACTTC.

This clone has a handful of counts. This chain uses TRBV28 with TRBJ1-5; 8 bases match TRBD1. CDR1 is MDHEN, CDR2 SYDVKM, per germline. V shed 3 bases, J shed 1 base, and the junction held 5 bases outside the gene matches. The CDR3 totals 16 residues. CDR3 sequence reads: CASSFSSGGSNQPQHF. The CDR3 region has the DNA TGTGCCAGCAGTTTTAGTTCAGGGGGCAGCAATCAGCCCCAGCATTTT.

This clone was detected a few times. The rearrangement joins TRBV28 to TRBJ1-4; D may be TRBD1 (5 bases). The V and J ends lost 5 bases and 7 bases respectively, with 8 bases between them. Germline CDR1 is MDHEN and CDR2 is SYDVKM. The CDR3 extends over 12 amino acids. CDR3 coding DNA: TGTGCCAGCAGTGGGGGGAGTGAAAAACTGTTTTTT. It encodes CASSGGSEKLFF.

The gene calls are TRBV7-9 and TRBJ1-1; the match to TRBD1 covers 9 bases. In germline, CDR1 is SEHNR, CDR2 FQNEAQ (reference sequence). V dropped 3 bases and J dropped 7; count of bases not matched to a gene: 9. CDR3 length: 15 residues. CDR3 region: CASSLGTGLFGEAFF. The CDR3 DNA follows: TGTGCCAGCAGCTTGGGGACAGGGTTGTTTGGTGAAGCTTTCTTT.

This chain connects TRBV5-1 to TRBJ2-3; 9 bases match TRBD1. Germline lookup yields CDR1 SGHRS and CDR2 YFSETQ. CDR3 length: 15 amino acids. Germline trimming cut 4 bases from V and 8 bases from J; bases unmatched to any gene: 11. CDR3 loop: CASSPGTGPFGTQYF. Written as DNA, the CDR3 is TGCGCCAGCAGCCCTGGGACAGGGCCCTTTGGTACGCAGTATTTT.